This T cell receptor beta chain was captured by sequencing in a study of T cell responses to AZD1222 COVID-19 vaccine. Study-wide findings and caveats: The study identified only a handful of AZD1222 recipients as seropositive at baseline.

This CDR3 is built from 16 residues. The germline V gene encodes CDR1 SGHKS and CDR2 YYEKEE (reference sequence). Germline trimming cut 4 bases from V and 5 bases from J; bases unmatched to any gene: 8. Details on this clone: What it recognizes is unknown.

The protocol was immunoSEQ multiplex PCR, while the TCRdb copy is restricted to in-frame clones and leaves out a portion. The sample shows about 120,000 clones, just over 90% of them seen only once. The receptor's source is an adult in good health. The chain is built from TRBV5-5 and TRBJ2-5; 13 positions agree with TRBD2. The starting material was peripheral blood, obtained on day 0 of AZD1222 vaccination. The CDR3 DNA is TGTGCCAGCAGCCTTGGACTAGCGGGGGCCCGGGAGACCCAGTACTTC. Translating gives CASSLGLAGARETQYF.